One and the same sample provided the 9 T cell receptor beta chains below, sequenced in a study of OX40 agonist ivuxolimab in advanced cancers. Repertoires were generated with immunoSEQ multiplex PCR, while TCRdb's copy carries only in-frame clones and drops some. The sample lists about 64,000 clones; about 85% were seen once. Specimen: CD4+ or CD8+ T cells sorted from blood, collected in a trial of the OX40 agonist ivuxolimab. The receptors derive from an adult with an advanced solid tumor such as melanoma, head and neck, liver or kidney cancer.

CDR3 in DNA: TGTGCCAGCAGCATAGGGGGAGGGCCGGACATTCAGTACTTC. It is translated as CASSIGGGPDIQYF. The V and J genes are TRBV7-9 and TRBJ2-4; TRBD2 is a possible D gene (7 bases). The CDR3 contains 14 residues. The germline V gene encodes CDR1 SEHNR and CDR2 FQNEAQ (reference sequence). The V gene lost 5 bases and the J gene lost 8 bases, with 16 bases spanning the gap.

This chain joins TRBV19 and TRBJ2-1, with a possible D match to TRBD1 (6 bases). V gave up 3 bases and J gave up 5 bases, with 8 bases separating them. The germline V gene has CDR1 LNHDA and CDR2 SQIVND (reference sequence). This CDR3 has 13 amino acids. The CDR3 DNA sequence: TGTGCCAGTAGTATGGGACAAAACAATGAGCAGTTCTTC. It specifies CASSMGQNNEQFF.

The V gene is TRBV7-6, the J gene TRBJ2-7, with no clear D. Trimming removed 2 bases at V and 5 bases at J, with 13 bases between. The germline V gene encodes CDR1 SGHVS and CDR2 FNYEAQ. This CDR3 is 14 amino acids long. The CDR3 protein is CASSLSHMSHEQYF. For the CDR3, the DNA is TGTGCCAGCAGCTTATCCCATATGTCCCACGAGCAGTACTTC.

This clone was recorded only once. V usage is TRBV30 and J usage is TRBJ1-2, with D hard to call. This CDR3 region has 12 residues. Trimming stripped 0 bases from V and 10 bases from J, with 12 bases between. Germline values: CDR1 GTSNPN, CDR2 SVGIG (reference sequence). CDR3 sequence reads: CAWSVGSGIYTF. The CDR3 DNA sequence: TGTGCCTGGAGTGTGGGGTCGGGAATCTACACCTTC.

J is TRBJ2-3 and V is TRBV15, with D perhaps TRBD2 (7 bases). Germline CDR1 LNHNV, CDR2 YYDKDF (reference sequence). The CDR3 length is 13 residues. Trimming shortened V by 0 bases and J by 8 bases, and 9 bases separated the two germline ends. DNA for the CDR3: TGTGCCACCAGCAGAGAAGGGGGGGTTACGCAGTATTTT. Protein: CATSREGGVTQYF.

This clone has just one count. The chain's CDR3 is CASRGEGTREQYF. CDR3 nucleotide sequence: TGTGCCAGCCGTGGGGAGGGAACTCGCGAGCAGTACTTC. The gene calls are TRBV2 and TRBJ2-7; 7 nucleotides align to TRBD2. The CDR3 is 13 amino acids. Trimming cost V 8 bases and J 6 bases; bases outside gene matches: 10. Germline CDR1 is SNHLY and CDR2 is FYNNEI.

The chain has TRBV5-1 and TRBJ1-2; no reliable D call. The V gene's germline CDR1 is SGHRS and CDR2 YFSETQ. V lost 0 bases, J lost 4 bases, and 10 bases lay in between. The CDR3 runs to 14 residues. This chain's CDR3 is CASSLERTAYGYTF. DNA of the CDR3: TGCGCCAGCAGCTTGGAGAGAACAGCCTATGGCTACACCTTC.

The genes are TRBV19 and TRBJ2-1, with D perhaps assigned TRBD1 or TRBD2 (6 bases each). CDR3 length: 14 amino acids. Germline assignment: CDR1 LNHDA and CDR2 SQIVND (reference sequence). V lost 4 bases, J lost 5 bases, and 12 bases lay in between. CDR3 nucleotide sequence: TGTGCCAGTAGTAAGGGGGGTTTAAACAATGAGCAGTTCTTC. It specifies CASSKGGLNNEQFF.

V gene TRBV5-1 combines with J gene TRBJ2-3; TRBD1 matches 11 bases. V lost 4 bases and J lost 4; bases outside the gene matches: 8. This CDR3 has 16 amino acids. The germline CDR1 and CDR2 sequences are SGHRS and YFSETQ. CDR3 DNA: TGCGCCAGCAGCCCAACCGGGACAGGGGGTCCAGATACGCAGTATTTT. Translated: CASSPTGTGGPDTQYF.